The following is a T cell receptor (beta chain) sequence with its context. Its antigen is currently unknown. This entry is derived from a study of T cell responses to AZD1222 COVID-19 vaccine. Study-wide context: Second-dose schedules of about 4 or about 12 weeks were combined. General study results and limits: Most donors were white British and more were female, and clonal diversity was possibly underestimated. Repertoires in all cases were sampled only once the peak T cell response had passed. Two AZD1222 administrations were followed by greater Spike-specific TCR breadth and depth.

This CDR3 contains 11 residues. Trimming removed 3 bases at V and 6 bases at J, with 7 bases between. Germline CDR1 SGDLS, CDR2 YYNGEE. Using immunoSEQ multiplex PCR, the repertoire was profiled, and TCRdb retains in-frame clones only, with some absent. In the table there are about 110,000 clones, around 90% of which are singletons. The receptor was derived from an adult in good health. Sequenced here: peripheral blood, sampled on day 0 of AZD1222 vaccination. This chain joins TRBV9 and TRBJ2-7, with TRBD2 as a possible D gene (5 bases). The CDR3 DNA follows: TGTGCCAGCAGCGCGGGATCCGAGCAGTACTTC. Its protein product is CASSAGSEQYF.